These 22 T cell receptor beta chains were all obtained from the same sample, sequenced in a study of T cell repertoires in cytomegalovirus infection. TCRdb called the reads again in MiXCR, with one record for every CDR3 protein. The sample includes more than 650,000 distinct CDR3 sequences, about a third of them seen just once. What was sequenced was PBMCs. All receptors derive from a human donor in good health (CMV status not recorded). Some clones in this sample may be carry-over from other donors' samples.

The chain has TRBV28 and TRBJ2-2; the match to TRBD1 covers 8 bases. The junction had 8 bases not matched to a gene; V was cut back by 3 bases and J by 5 bases. Germline assignment: CDR1 MDHEN and CDR2 SYDVKM. There are 16 residues in the CDR3. In DNA form, the CDR3 reads TGTGCCAGCAGTTTTTTTCAGGGGGCAAGGACCGGGGAGCTGTTTTTT. Protein product: CASSFFQGARTGELFF.

This clonotype has more than one count but fewer than ten. The chain carries TRBV7-9 and TRBJ1-2, with D unclear. Germline lookup yields CDR1 SEHNR and CDR2 FQNEAQ (reference sequence). The CDR3 spans 14 residues. V shed 5 bases and J shed 7 bases, with 17 bases lying between them. The CDR3: CASSPSTLTGGYTF. DNA of the CDR3: TGTGCCAGCAGCCCGTCGACTCTTACCGGTGGCTACACCTTC.

The rearrangement links TRBV10-3 to TRBJ1-4; D is perhaps TRBD1 (6 bases). The CDR3 sequence is 14 residues long. The germline CDR1 and CDR2 sequences are ENHRY and SYGVKD. Trimming shortened V by 5 bases and J by 6 bases, and 13 bases separated the two germline ends. CDR3: CAISFSGGHEKLFF. Here the CDR3 DNA reads TGTGCCATCAGTTTCTCTGGGGGGCATGAAAAACTGTTTTTT.

The chain employs TRBV7-9 and TRBJ1-1; 9 bases agree with TRBD1. CDR1 is SEHNR, CDR2 FQNEAQ, per germline (reference sequence). V lost 8 bases to trimming and J lost 1 base; unmatched junction nucleotides: 8. The CDR3 runs 15 residues. DNA of the CDR3: TGTGCCAGCGGCGGGACAGGGAGGAGGAACACTGAAGCTTTCTTT. It encodes CASGGTGRRNTEAFF.

This clonotype has more than one count but fewer than ten. The chain combines TRBV5-6 with TRBJ1-5, with D possibly being TRBD1 (6 bases). Trimming left V 1 base short and J 7 bases short, with 15 bases between. Germline CDR1 and CDR2: SGHDT and YYEEEE. The CDR3 sequence is 15 residues long. CDR3 sequence (DNA): TGTGCCAGCAGCTTGCAAAGGGGGGGTCTACAGCCCCAGCATTTT. This sequence encodes CASSLQRGGLQPQHF.

The chain joins TRBV6-5 to TRBJ2-2; 7 bases line up with TRBD2. The CDR3 has 12 residues. The V segment lost 8 bases and the J segment 6 bases; nucleotides outside the gene matches: 3. Germline loops: CDR1 MNHEY, CDR2 SVGAGI. This CDR3 is CASEGGAGELFF. The CDR3, as DNA: TGTGCCAGCGAGGGAGGGGCCGGGGAGCTGTTTTTT.

This clonotype was seen only once. One junction end does not reproduce the germline sequence, and a read error may be involved. V gene TRBV6-5 combines with J gene TRBJ1-1, with D possibly being TRBD1 (5 bases). Looked up from germline, CDR1 is MNHEY and CDR2 is SVGAGI. The CDR3 extends over 14 amino acids. The CDR3 region has the DNA TGTGCCGGCAGTTACTCCACAGGACTCACTGAAGCTTTCTTT. Protein sequence: CAGSYSTGLTEAFF.

This clonotype came up a few times. This chain links TRBV6-1 with TRBJ1-1; perhaps TRBD1 as D (6 bases). The ends were cut back, 6 bases at V and 1 base at J, with 15 bases in the middle. Germline V lookup: CDR1 MNHNS, CDR2 SASEGT. The CDR3 is 15 residues long. The CDR3 nucleotides read TGTGCCAGCAGAGATTCCAGGGGCGCGAACACTGAAGCTTTCTTT. This codes for CASRDSRGANTEAFF.

Points on this clonotype: No conserved phenylalanine or tryptophan is present at the end of the CDR3, so a read error is the likely explanation. The rearrangement joins TRBV5-1 to TRBJ2-1; D might be TRBD2 (5 bases). The CDR3 covers 12 residues. Germline V CDR1 and CDR2: SGHRS, YFSETQ. With 5 bases removed from V and 9 bases from J, the gap between germline ends came to 12 bases. As DNA, the CDR3 is TGCGCCAGCAGGGAAACCAGCGGTGAGCAGTTCTTA. Its translation: CASRETSGEQFL.

This clonotype has only a few counts. This sequence joins TRBV28 and TRBJ1-5; 9 bases line up with TRBD1. Germline V gives CDR1 MDHEN, CDR2 SYDVKM. V lost 3 bases, J lost 8 bases, and 8 bases stayed unmatched. The CDR3 contains 15 residues. The CDR3 here is CASSLATGGAEPQHF. In nucleotides, the CDR3 is TGTGCCAGCAGTTTGGCCACAGGGGGCGCGGAGCCCCAGCATTTT.

This clonotype appeared a few times. V and J are TRBV12-3 or TRBV12-4 and TRBJ1-1; 8 bases are a match to TRBD1. The V gene end was trimmed by 3 bases and the J gene end by 3 bases; junction bases not matched to a gene: 3. The CDR3 runs 14 residues. This chain's CDR3 is CASSLHRGDTEAFF. In DNA, the CDR3 is TGTGCCAGCAGTTTGCACAGGGGGGACACTGAAGCTTTCTTT.

At least ten counts were recorded for this clonotype. The chain employs TRBV14 and TRBJ1-6, with D hard to call. CDR1 is SGHDN, CDR2 FVKESK, per germline. The CDR3 contains 13 residues. Trimming stripped 1 base from V and 5 bases from J, with 3 bases between. In DNA, the CDR3 is TGTGCCAGCAGCCAAGTTGATAATTCACCCCTCCACTTT. It codes for CASSQVDNSPLHF.

Points on this clonotype: Because the CDR3 is missing its conserved closing phenylalanine or tryptophan, this is likely a read error. This chain connects TRBV12-3 or TRBV12-4 to TRBJ1-3, with TRBD1 as a possible D gene (5 bases). The V end was cut by 3 bases, the J end by 2 bases, with 8 bases between. The CDR3 loop spans 14 amino acids. The CDR3 DNA follows: TGTGCCAGCAGTTTCGGGGGAGCTGGAAACACCATATATTTG. Translating gives CASSFGGAGNTIYL.

Details on this clonotype: A read error may explain this, as a much larger clone is one base away. The chain links TRBV7-8 to TRBJ1-4; tentative D call: TRBD1 (5 bases). The CDR3 totals 15 residues. Germline V gives CDR1 SGHVS, CDR2 FQNEAQ. The chain's CDR3 is CSSSLGEGRREKLFF. The CDR3 DNA sequence: TGTTCCAGCAGCTTAGGCGAGGGGAGGAGGGAAAAACTGTTTTTT.

The chain carries TRBV27 and TRBJ1-1, with 8 bases fitting TRBD1. Unmatched junction bases numbered 8, after V lost 2 bases and J lost 0 bases. CDR3 size: 17 residues. Germline V CDR1 and CDR2: MNHEY, SMNVEV (reference sequence). In nucleotides, the CDR3 is TGTGCCAGCAGTTTAGACAGGGGTACGGGCATGAACACTGAAGCTTTCTTT. It codes for CASSLDRGTGMNTEAFF.

The chain carries TRBV25-1 and TRBJ2-7; D is tentatively TRBD1 or TRBD2 (5 bases each). Germline CDR1 is MGHDK and CDR2 is SYGVNS. V lost 1 base and J lost 1, with 17 bases in between. This CDR3 is 17 amino acids long. The CDR3 sequence: CASSESVGTGPSYEQYF. In DNA form, the CDR3 reads TGTGCCAGCAGTGAATCTGTAGGGACGGGACCTTCCTACGAGCAGTACTTC.

This clonotype was observed many times. The chain has TRBV7-2 and TRBJ2-3; TRBD2 might be the D (6 bases). Germline values: CDR1 SGHTA, CDR2 FQGNSA. V lost 1 base to trimming and J lost 1 base, with 9 bases between them. This CDR3 contains 15 residues. This CDR3 reads CASSLGGIGTDTQYF. CDR3 DNA sequence: TGTGCCAGCAGCTTAGGCGGGATAGGCACAGATACGCAGTATTTT. Variable domain in full (rest from reference TRBV7-2 and TRBJ2-3): GAGVSQSPSNKVTEKGKDVELRCDPISGHTALYWYRQSLGQGLEFLIYFQGNSAPDKSGLPSDRFSAERTGGSVSTLTIQRTQQEDSAVYLCASSLGGIGTDTQYFGPGTRLTVL.

The rearrangement uses TRBV29-1 and TRBJ1-1; D is undetermined. Germline CDR1 SQVTM, CDR2 ANQGSEA. This CDR3 contains 15 residues. The ends were cut back, 0 bases at V and 2 bases at J, with 13 bases in the middle. The CDR3 spells CSVEDSQRQNTEAFF. In DNA form, the CDR3 reads TGCAGCGTTGAAGATTCCCAGAGGCAAAACACTGAAGCTTTCTTT.

This clonotype has just a few counts. This chain uses TRBV28 with TRBJ1-5; D may be TRBD1 (6 bases). The germline gives CDR1 MDHEN, CDR2 SYDVKM. Trimming left V 6 bases short and J 10 bases short, with 13 bases between. This CDR3 is built from 12 residues. The CDR3 region has the DNA TGTGCCAGCAGATCACAGGGTCTTCCCCAGCATTTT. As protein: CASRSQGLPQHF.

This clonotype was observed at least ten times. This rearrangement joins TRBV7-2 to TRBJ2-1; TRBD1 matches at 8 bases. V gave up 5 bases and J gave up 11 bases; unmatched junction bases: 8. The CDR3 length is 13 residues. The germline V gene encodes CDR1 SGHTA and CDR2 FQGNSA. This CDR3 is CASSLLGQGKQFF. CDR3 DNA sequence: TGTGCCAGCAGCCTTCTCGGACAGGGAAAGCAGTTCTTC.

The table lists this clonotype with a few counts. The chain couples TRBV6-5 to TRBJ1-1; D is unclear. Deletions cut 5 bases from V and 6 bases from J, with 16 bases between. The CDR3 is made up of 14 amino acids. Germline V lookup: CDR1 MNHEY, CDR2 SVGAGI. In DNA, the CDR3 is TGTGCCAGCAGTAGCGACGGTCGCTACGCTGAAGCTTTCTTT. Amino acid sequence: CASSSDGRYAEAFF.

This clonotype has a handful of counts. V gene TRBV15 combines with J gene TRBJ2-7; D not resolved. The CDR3 is 16 amino acids. V was shortened by 3 bases and J by 7 bases, with 22 bases between the two germline ends. Germline-derived CDR1 and CDR2 are LNHNV and YYDKDF (reference sequence). CDR3 residues: CATSRGLERSEREQYF. The CDR3 DNA follows: TGTGCCACCAGCAGGGGGTTGGAACGGTCTGAGAGGGAGCAGTACTTC.